The 24 T cell receptor beta chains reported below all come from one sample, sequenced in a study of cytomegalovirus exposure and HLA in healthy donors. The PCR used 60 Vbeta and 13 Jbeta primers. TCRdb's copy holds only in-frame clones and misses some; the assay was immunoSEQ multiplex PCR. The data hold roughly 200,000 clones, with over 75% observed a single time. The source material was PBMCs. Receptor source: a woman in her 30s in good health and CMV-seronegative.

The rearrangement uses TRBV13 and TRBJ2-1; 11 nucleotides line up with TRBD2. CDR1 PRHDT and CDR2 FYEKMQ come from the germline V gene (reference sequence). The J segment lost 6 bases and the V segment lost 0 bases, leaving 10 bases of the junction unmatched. This CDR3 region has 18 residues. Written as DNA, the CDR3 is TGTGCCAGCAGCTTAGGCCTAGCGGGGGGCGGATGGGGCAATGAGCAGTTCTTC. Protein sequence: CASSLGLAGGGWGNEQFF.

The rearrangement joins TRBV19 to TRBJ2-5, with D perhaps TRBD2 (5 bases). V was shortened by 7 bases and J by 5 bases, with 14 bases between the two germline ends. Per germline, CDR1 LNHDA and CDR2 SQIVND (reference sequence). This CDR3 contains 13 residues. DNA of the CDR3: TGTGCCAGTACTCCTAGCCCCCAGGAGACCCAGTACTTC. This encodes CASTPSPQETQYF.

This clone was picked up one time. The chain has TRBV19 and TRBJ2-2, with D possibly matching TRBD1 (6 bases). CDR1 and CDR2 (germline): LNHDA, SQIVND (reference sequence). V gave up 3 bases and J gave up 2 bases, with 10 bases separating them. The CDR3 loop spans 15 amino acids. This CDR3 is CASSMVQGNTGELFF. CDR3 nucleotides: TGTGCCAGTAGTATGGTACAGGGTAACACCGGGGAGCTGTTTTTT.

The chain carries TRBV5-1 and TRBJ2-6; D not certain. The CDR3 is made up of 15 amino acids. The germline V gene has CDR1 SGHRS and CDR2 YFSETQ. The V end lost 0 bases, the J end lost 0 bases, and 4 bases lay between the germline ends. CDR3 in DNA: TGCGCCAGCAGCTTGGGTATCTCTGGGGCCAACGTCCTGACTTTC. Translating gives CASSLGISGANVLTF.

Worth noting for this clone: Its ends do not fully match the called genes, so a read error is possible. The sample carries other DNA sequences with the same CDR3. The chain combines TRBV5-5 with TRBJ2-7, with TRBD1 as a possible D gene (5 bases). CDR1 is SGHKS and CDR2 is YYEKEE in the germline V gene (reference sequence). This CDR3 has 13 residues. CDR3 bases: TGCGCCAGCAGCTTGGGCCTTGGACAACGATGGTACTTC. The encoded protein is CASSLGLGQRWYF.

This chain links TRBV9 with TRBJ2-1; D unclear. The CDR3 extends over 17 amino acids. V dropped 3 bases and J dropped 4 bases, with 20 bases sitting between them. Germline V CDR1 and CDR2: SGDLS, YYNGEE. In DNA form, the CDR3 reads TGTGCCAGCAGCGCAATCGACTCGGGTTTAGGTTACAATGAGCAGTTCTTC. Protein sequence: CASSAIDSGLGYNEQFF.

The chain links TRBV5-1 to TRBJ1-1; weak D call: TRBD1 (6 bases). Trimming took 6 bases from V and 2 from J, leaving 23 bases between them. Germline loops: CDR1 SGHRS, CDR2 YFSETQ. This CDR3 comprises 17 residues. CDR3 sequence reads: CASTLRARTDLNTEAFF. The CDR3 DNA reads as TGCGCCAGCACCCTCAGGGCCCGGACAGACCTAAACACTGAAGCTTTCTTT.

The chain combines TRBV7-9 with TRBJ2-7, with 9 bases that match TRBD1. CDR3 size: 14 residues. Trimming cost V 5 bases and J 3 bases; bases outside gene matches: 5. Looked up from germline, CDR1 is SEHNR and CDR2 is FQNEAQ (reference sequence). The CDR3: CASSPRDRDYEQYF. In DNA, the CDR3 is TGTGCCAGCAGCCCCCGGGACAGGGACTACGAGCAGTACTTC.

This chain links TRBV29-1 with TRBJ2-7, with D possibly being TRBD1 (5 bases). CDR3 size: 11 residues. Germline assignment: CDR1 SQVTM and CDR2 ANQGSEA. The V gene lost 4 bases and the J gene lost 6 bases, with 10 bases spanning the gap. The CDR3 loop reads CSVGSGIEQYF. For the CDR3, the DNA is TGCAGCGTTGGTTCAGGGATCGAGCAGTACTTC.

As concerns this clone: The same CDR3 arises from other DNA sequences in this sample as well. The V and J genes are TRBV5-1 and TRBJ1-5; the match to TRBD1 covers 7 bases. With V trimmed by 0 bases and J by 2 bases, 2 bases remained unmatched. The CDR3 covers 15 residues. The germline V gene has CDR1 SGHRS and CDR2 YFSETQ. Written as DNA, the CDR3 is TGCGCCAGCAGCTTGGGCCAGGGGGGCAATCAGCCCCAGCATTTT. Its translation: CASSLGQGGNQPQHF.

This rearrangement joins TRBV7-6 to TRBJ2-1, with 13 bases identical to TRBD2. Germline V gene data show CDR1 as SGHVS and CDR2 as FNYEAQ. J lost 9 bases, V lost 2 bases, and 13 bases had no gene match. This CDR3 has 18 residues. The CDR3 DNA reads as TGTGCCAGCAGCTTAACCGGGACTAGCGGGGCTATCTTCAGTGAGCAGTTCTTC. As protein: CASSLTGTSGAIFSEQFF.

The chain is built from TRBV18 and TRBJ2-7, with 7 bases matching TRBD1. The ends lost 3 bases at V and 2 bases at J; junction bases unmatched: 4. CDR1 KGHSH and CDR2 LQKENI come from the germline V gene. The CDR3 is made up of 14 amino acids. CDR3 protein: CASSPAQGAYEQYF. CDR3 bases: TGTGCCAGCTCACCGGCTCAGGGGGCCTACGAGCAGTACTTC.

In regard to this clone: The same CDR3 is also encoded by other DNA sequences in this sample. The chain couples TRBV18 to TRBJ1-1, with 7 bases matching TRBD1. The CDR3 consists of 14 residues. The J segment lost 1 base and the V segment lost 3 bases, leaving 2 bases of the junction unmatched. CDR1 is KGHSH and CDR2 is LQKENI in the germline V gene. The CDR3 region is CASSPGQQNTEAFF. CDR3 nucleotides: TGTGCCAGCTCACCGGGACAGCAGAACACTGAAGCTTTCTTT. The full variable domain, completed using reference TRBV18 and TRBJ1-1, is NAGVMQNPRHLVRRRGQEARLRCSPMKGHSHVYWYRQLPEEGLKFMVYLQKENIIDESGMPKERFSAEFPKEGPSILRIQQVVRGDSAAYFCASSPGQQNTEAFFGQGTRLTVV.

This clone was detected many times. The same CDR3 is also encoded by other DNA sequences in this sample. The rearrangement uses TRBV10-2 and TRBJ2-1; D unresolved. The V end lost 6 bases, the J end lost 5 bases, and 5 bases lay between the germline ends. The length of the CDR3 is 11 residues. From germline, CDR1 is WSHSY and CDR2 SAAADI. This chain's CDR3 is CASRQDNEQFF. As DNA, the CDR3 is TGCGCCAGCAGACAAGACAATGAGCAGTTCTTC.

This clone showed up just a few times. J is TRBJ2-1 and V is TRBV6-5, with D possibly TRBD1 on 6 matching bases. CDR3 length: 14 residues. V gave up 1 base and J gave up 6 bases, with 10 bases separating them. Germline CDR1 and CDR2: MNHEY and SVGAGI. CDR3 amino acids: CASSYLVGGNEQFF. In nucleotides, the CDR3 is TGTGCCAGCAGTTACTTGGTAGGGGGCAATGAGCAGTTCTTC.

The rearrangement uses TRBV11-2 and TRBJ1-3, with D possibly being TRBD1 (5 bases). Germline V gene lookup returns CDR1 SGHAT and CDR2 FQNNGV. Trimming shortened V by 3 bases and J by 1 base, and 19 bases separated the two germline ends. The CDR3 contains 18 residues. The CDR3 here is CASSFPRGEGRSGNTIYF. Here the CDR3 DNA reads TGTGCCAGCAGCTTCCCCCGAGGGGAGGGGCGATCTGGAAACACCATATATTTT.

This clone showed up just once. The CDR3 sequence: CASSLGIGQGFLEQYF. CDR3 DNA sequence: TGTGCCAGCAGCTTGGGCATAGGGCAGGGTTTTCTCGAGCAGTACTTC. This rearrangement joins TRBV5-6 to TRBJ2-7, with D possibly matching TRBD1 (5 bases). CDR3 length: 16 amino acids. Germline CDR1 SGHDT, CDR2 YYEEEE. Trimming took 0 bases from V and 6 from J, leaving 19 bases between them.

The gene calls are TRBV27 and TRBJ2-2; the D gene is possibly TRBD1 (6 bases). V was pared by 5 bases and J by 1 base, with 11 bases between. This CDR3 comprises 15 residues. In germline, CDR1 is MNHEY, CDR2 SMNVEV (reference sequence). The CDR3 loop is CASSLTGMNTGELFF. CDR3 nucleotides: TGTGCCAGCAGTCTAACAGGGATGAACACCGGGGAGCTGTTTTTT.

The chain employs TRBV15 and TRBJ1-1; perhaps TRBD1 as D (6 bases). Trimming cost V 6 bases and J 6 bases, with 17 bases left between them. The CDR3 consists of 14 residues. Germline V gene sequence: CDR1 LNHNV, CDR2 YYDKDF (reference sequence). The CDR3 is CATRQTGVNPEAFF. For the CDR3, the DNA is TGTGCCACCAGACAGACAGGAGTGAATCCTGAAGCTTTCTTT.

This sequence joins TRBV18 and TRBJ2-2, with D possibly TRBD2 on 5 matching bases. The V end lost 0 bases, the J end lost 1 base, and 9 bases lay between the germline ends. This CDR3 contains 16 residues. The germline CDR1 and CDR2 sequences are KGHSH and LQKENI. CDR3 coding DNA: TGTGCCAGCTCACCACCCGGCGGGCTGAACACCGGGGAGCTGTTTTTT. Amino acid sequence: CASSPPGGLNTGELFF.

The V call is TRBV9, the J call TRBJ2-1, with 10 bases that match TRBD2. Germline lookup yields CDR1 SGDLS and CDR2 YYNGEE. The CDR3 has 15 residues. V gave up 1 base and J gave up 7 bases; unmatched junction bases: 5. As DNA, the CDR3 is TGTGCCAGCAGCGTATATAGCGGGAGGAGTAATGAGCAGTTCTTC. Translated: CASSVYSGRSNEQFF.

A single count supports this clone. The chain combines TRBV15 with TRBJ2-5; D gene uncertain. The CDR3 has 14 residues. Germline V CDR1 and CDR2: LNHNV, YYDKDF (reference sequence). V was clipped by 4 bases and J by 2 bases, with 11 bases between them. This chain's CDR3 is CATSMGLTQETQYF. Here the CDR3 DNA reads TGTGCCACCAGCATGGGTCTGACTCAAGAGACCCAGTACTTC.

This sequence joins TRBV27 and TRBJ1-1, with D possibly matching TRBD1 (6 bases). The CDR3 totals 15 residues. V lost 2 bases to trimming and J lost 6 bases, with 16 bases between them. Looked up from germline, CDR1 is MNHEY and CDR2 is SMNVEV (reference sequence). The DNA of the CDR3 is TGTGCCAGCAGTTTACAAACCCAGGGGATGGCTGAAGCTTTCTTT. Translation gives CASSLQTQGMAEAFF.

This chain connects TRBV25-1 to TRBJ1-1, with a weak D call TRBD1 (5 bases). The germline V gene has CDR1 MGHDK and CDR2 SYGVNS. V was trimmed by 6 bases and J by 6 bases, leaving 11 bases between them. The CDR3 totals 12 residues. CDR3 coding DNA: TGTGCCAGCAGCGCCGGGACTTCTGAAGCTTTCTTT. Its protein product is CASSAGTSEAFF.